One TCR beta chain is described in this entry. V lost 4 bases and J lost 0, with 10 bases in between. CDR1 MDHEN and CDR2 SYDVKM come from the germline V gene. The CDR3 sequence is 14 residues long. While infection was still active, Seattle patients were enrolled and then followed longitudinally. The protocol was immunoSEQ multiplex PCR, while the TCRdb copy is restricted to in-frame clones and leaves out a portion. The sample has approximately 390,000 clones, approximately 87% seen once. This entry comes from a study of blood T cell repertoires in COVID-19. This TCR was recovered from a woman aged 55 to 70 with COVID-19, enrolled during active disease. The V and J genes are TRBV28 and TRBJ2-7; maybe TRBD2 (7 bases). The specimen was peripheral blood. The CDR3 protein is CASSSGGGSYEQYF. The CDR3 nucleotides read TGTGCCAGCAGTTCGGGGGGCGGCTCCTACGAGCAGTACTTC.